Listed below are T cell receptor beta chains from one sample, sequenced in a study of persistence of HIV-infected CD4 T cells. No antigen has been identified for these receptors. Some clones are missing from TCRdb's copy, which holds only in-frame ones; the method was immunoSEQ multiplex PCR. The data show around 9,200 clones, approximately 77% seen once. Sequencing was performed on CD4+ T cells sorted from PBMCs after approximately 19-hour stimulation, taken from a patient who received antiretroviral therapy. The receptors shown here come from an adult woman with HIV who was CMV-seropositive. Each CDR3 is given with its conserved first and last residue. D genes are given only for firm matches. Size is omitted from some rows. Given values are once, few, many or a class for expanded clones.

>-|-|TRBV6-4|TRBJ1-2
CASSDSAGFVGGYTF
TGTGCCAGCAGTGACTCGGCAGGGTTCGTAGGAGGCTACACCTTC
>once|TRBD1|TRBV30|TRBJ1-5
CAWSVRHRGPSNQPQHF
TGTGCCTGGAGTGTTCGTCACAGGGGGCCAAGCAATCAGCCCCAGCATTTT
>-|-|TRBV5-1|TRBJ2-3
CASSLPLTNTDTQYF
TGCGCCAGCAGCTTGCCTCTGACAAACACAGATACGCAGTATTTT
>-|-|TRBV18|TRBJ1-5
CASSEGGGNQPQHF
TGTGCCAGCTCCGAAGGAGGAGGGAATCAGCCCCAGCATTTT
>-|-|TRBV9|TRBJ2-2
CASSVAGNTGELFF
TGTGCCAGCAGCGTAGCTGGGAACACCGGGGAGCTGTTTTTT
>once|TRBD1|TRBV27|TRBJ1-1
CASNFRQTGIGRAFF
TGTGCCAGCAATTTCAGACAGACAGGGATCGGTCGGGCTTTCTTT
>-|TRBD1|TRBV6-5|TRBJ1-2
CASSYIRTGGNYGYTF
TGTGCCAGCAGTTACATCCGGACAGGAGGAAACTATGGCTACACCTTC
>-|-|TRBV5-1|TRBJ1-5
CASSLGPGGGNQPQHF
TGCGCCAGCAGCTTGGGGCCCGGGGGGGGCAATCAGCCCCAGCATTTT
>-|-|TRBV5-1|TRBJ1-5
CASSLEGGDNQPQHF
TGCGCCAGCAGCTTGGAAGGGGGTGACAATCAGCCCCAGCATTTT
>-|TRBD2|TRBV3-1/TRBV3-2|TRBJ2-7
CASSRGLARYEQYF
TGTGCCAGCAGCCGCGGACTAGCCCGCTACGAGCAGTACTTC
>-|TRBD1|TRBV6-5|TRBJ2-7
CASSSGTGGTYEQYF
TGTGCCAGCAGCTCCGGGACAGGGGGCACCTACGAGCAGTACTTC
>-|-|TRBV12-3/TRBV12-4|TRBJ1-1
CASSFRVNTEAFF
TGTGCCAGCAGTTTCAGGGTGAACACTGAAGCTTTCTTT
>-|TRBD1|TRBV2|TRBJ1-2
CASPSPRDRDVPYYGYTF
TGTGCCAGCCCGTCCCCGAGGGACAGGGATGTTCCCTACTATGGCTACACCTTC
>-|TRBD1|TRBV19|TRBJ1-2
CASSVLQGTNYGYTF
TGTGCCAGTAGTGTACTACAGGGGACTAACTATGGCTACACCTTC
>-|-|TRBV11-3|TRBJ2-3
CASSSGSNTQYF
TGTGCCAGCAGCTCAGGGTCGAATACGCAGTATTTT
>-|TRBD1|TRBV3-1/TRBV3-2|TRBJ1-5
CASSHGTAINQPQHF
TGTGCCAGCAGCCATGGGACAGCAATCAATCAGCCCCAGCATTTT
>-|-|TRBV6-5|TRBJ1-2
CANRASPAEGLGYTF
TGTGCCAACAGAGCCTCCCCGGCTGAGGGGCTTGGCTACACCTTC
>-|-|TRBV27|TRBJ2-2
CASSLKVSGFWNTGELFF
TGTGCCAGCAGTTTAAAGGTTTCGGGCTTCTGGAACACCGGGGAGCTGTTTTTT
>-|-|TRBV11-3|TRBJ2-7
CASSLEALGGRGTYEQYF
TGTGCCAGCAGCTTAGAAGCCCTCGGGGGACGGGGAACCTACGAGCAGTACTTC
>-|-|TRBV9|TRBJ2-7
CASSLGGTANYEQYF
TGTGCCAGCAGCCTAGGGGGGACAGCTAACTACGAGCAGTACTTC
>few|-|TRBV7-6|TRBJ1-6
CASSLTANNSPLHF
TGTGCCAGCAGCCTCACAGCAAATAATTCACCCCTCCACTTT
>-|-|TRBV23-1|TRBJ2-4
CASSQSKTGPSAKNIQYF
TGCGCCAGCAGTCAATCTAAAACAGGGCCTTCAGCCAAAAACATTCAGTACTTC
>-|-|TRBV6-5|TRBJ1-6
CASMEYFYNSPLHF
TGTGCCAGCATGGAATACTTCTATAATTCACCCCTCCACTTT
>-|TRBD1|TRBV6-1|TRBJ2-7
CASSEWDRMSYEQYF
TGTGCCAGCAGTGAATGGGACAGGATGTCCTACGAGCAGTACTTC
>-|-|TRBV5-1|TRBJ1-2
CASSPPFNYGYTF
TGCGCCAGCAGCCCCCCATTCAACTATGGCTACACCTTC
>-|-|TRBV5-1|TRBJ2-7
CASSLNGASSYEQYF
TGCGCCAGCAGCTTGAATGGGGCGAGCTCCTACGAGCAGTACTTC
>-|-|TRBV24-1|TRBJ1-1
CATSDLVGSATEAFF
TGTGCCACCAGTGATTTGGTTGGGTCGGCCACTGAAGCTTTCTTT
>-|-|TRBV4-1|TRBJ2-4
CASSQNQGLDIQYF
TGCGCCAGCAGCCAAAACCAGGGTTTAGACATTCAGTACTTC
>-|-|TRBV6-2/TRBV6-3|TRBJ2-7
CASSNGQKIYEQYF
TGTGCCAGCAGTAACGGACAGAAGATCTACGAGCAGTACTTC
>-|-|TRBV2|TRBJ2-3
CASSEGALGTDTQYF
TGTGCCAGCAGTGAAGGGGCGTTGGGAACAGATACGCAGTATTTT
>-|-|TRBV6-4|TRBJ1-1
CASSNNRGSEAFF
TGTGCCAGCAGTAATAATCGGGGGTCTGAAGCTTTCTTT
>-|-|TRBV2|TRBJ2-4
CASSEDTRDIQYF
TGTGCCAGCAGTGAGGACACTAGGGACATTCAGTACTTC
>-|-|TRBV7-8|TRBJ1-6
CASSPTGEKPLHF
TGTGCCAGCAGCCCAACTGGGGAGAAGCCCCTCCACTTT
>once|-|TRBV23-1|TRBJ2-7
CATLDTYKSYEQYF
TGCGCCACCCTCGACACTTATAAGTCCTACGAGCAGTACTTC
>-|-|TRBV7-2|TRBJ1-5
CASSYQTGLNQPQHF
TGTGCCAGCAGCTACCAAACCGGGCTCAATCAGCCCCAGCATTTT